These 19 T cell receptor beta chains were all obtained from the same sample, sequenced in a study of early T cells in non-severe SARS-CoV-2 infection. In TCRdb, the 5' RACE reads were re-called with MiXCR into one record per CDR3 protein. The sample holds more than 25,000 distinct CDR3 sequences, approximately 4.2% seen once. The sequencing input was whole blood. These receptors all stem from an adult who was a healthcare worker with PCR-confirmed SARS-CoV-2 infection or an uninfected control (not recorded which).

This clonotype was seen at least ten times. The CDR3 loop reads CASSYFRFANTGELFF. CDR3 nucleotide sequence: TGTGCCAGCAGTTATTTCCGCTTCGCGAACACCGGGGAGCTGTTTTTT. The chain carries TRBV28 and TRBJ2-2; D ambiguous. Germline CDR1 reads MDHEN; CDR2 reads SYDVKM. With 4 bases removed from V and 0 bases from J, the gap between germline ends came to 12 bases. The CDR3 extends over 16 amino acids. Supplemented by reference TRBV28 and TRBJ2-2, the full variable domain reads DVKVTQSSRYLVKRTGEKVFLECVQDMDHENMFWYRQDPGLGLRLIYFSYDVKMKEKGDIPEGYSVSREKKERFSLILESASTNQTSMYLCASSYFRFANTGELFFGEGSRLTVL.

In this sample, this clonotype turned up many times. The chain recombines TRBV29-1 with TRBJ2-3; D possibly matches TRBD1 or TRBD2 (5 bases each). The CDR3 totals 12 residues. Germline CDR1 is SQVTM and CDR2 is ANQGSEA. The V end lost 4 bases, the J end lost 1 base, and 6 bases lay between the germline ends. The CDR3 bases are TGCAGCGTTGTGGGGGGCACAGATACGCAGTATTTT. As protein: CSVVGGTDTQYF.

The chain links TRBV28 to TRBJ1-6; D not resolved. CDR3 length: 15 residues. In germline, CDR1 is MDHEN, CDR2 SYDVKM. V was trimmed by 3 bases and J by 0 bases, leaving 6 bases between them. CDR3 nucleotides: TGTGCCAGCAGTTTCGAGGTCTCCTATAATTCACCCCTCCACTTT. Translating gives CASSFEVSYNSPLHF.

This clonotype was counted many times. The chain has TRBV18 and TRBJ1-5; D not certain. V was pared by 4 bases and J by 4 bases, with 8 bases between. The CDR3 is made up of 13 amino acids. Germline loops: CDR1 KGHSH, CDR2 LQKENI. The CDR3 nucleotides read TGTGCCAGCTCACTGGACCTAAATCAGCCCCAGCATTTT. Translating it yields CASSLDLNQPQHF.

This clonotype was recorded at least ten times. J is TRBJ2-1 and V is TRBV24-1; 7 nucleotides align to TRBD1. Germline CDR1 reads KGHDR; CDR2 reads SFDVKD. J gave up 8 bases and V 2 bases, and 2 bases lay outside the gene matches. CDR3 length: 13 amino acids. For the CDR3, the DNA is TGTGCCACCAGTGATTACAGGGGTTATGAGCAGTTCTTC. It codes for CATSDYRGYEQFF.

This clonotype has a count of ten or more. The gene calls are TRBV10-2 and TRBJ2-1; 10 positions match TRBD2. With V trimmed by 2 bases and J by 4 bases, 8 bases remained unmatched. Germline CDR1 is WSHSY and CDR2 is SAAADI. CDR3 length: 17 residues. For the CDR3, the DNA is TGCGCCAGCAGTGAGAATAAGCGGACTAGCGGTTACAATGAGCAGTTCTTC. Its protein is CASSENKRTSGYNEQFF.

At least ten counts were recorded for this clonotype. The CDR3 DNA reads TGCGCCAGCAGTGTGAGGCCGGAGACCCAGTACTTC. This codes for CASSVRPETQYF. V and J are TRBV10-2 and TRBJ2-5; no reliable D call. Germline CDR1 WSHSY, CDR2 SAAADI. Trimming took 4 bases from V and 5 from J, leaving 8 bases between them. The CDR3 is made up of 12 amino acids.

In its sample, this clonotype was seen a few times. This chain connects TRBV25-1 to TRBJ2-5; possibly TRBD1 or TRBD2 for D (7 bases each). Germline CDR1 and CDR2: MGHDK and SYGVNS. The V end was cut by 5 bases, the J end by 6 bases, with 22 bases between. CDR3 length: 16 amino acids. DNA for the CDR3: TGTGCCAGCAGTCACCAGGGGGGGGGCGCCGGGAAGACCCAGTACTTC. It codes for CASSHQGGGAGKTQYF.

As regards this clonotype: This clone may be a read error of a much larger clone one base away. The V gene is TRBV29-1, the J gene TRBJ2-7; 9 nucleotides match TRBD1. The length of the CDR3 is 13 residues. Germline V gene lookup returns CDR1 SQVTM and CDR2 ANQGSEA. This CDR3 is CSVEDRGAYKQYF. The CDR3 region has the DNA TGCAGCGTTGAGGACAGGGGAGCCTACAAGCAGTACTTC.

V usage is TRBV28 and J usage is TRBJ1-2, with D maybe TRBD1 (5 bases). This CDR3 has 13 amino acids. Germline lookup yields CDR1 MDHEN and CDR2 SYDVKM. V shed 2 bases and J shed 4 bases, with 8 bases lying between them. DNA of the CDR3: TGTGCCAGCAGTTTAGGGACGGTCTATGGCTACACCTTC. It is translated as CASSLGTVYGYTF.

By share of the sample, this clonotype is medium-sized. CDR3 amino acids: CASSGARTVLSYEQYF. The CDR3 DNA is TGTGCCAGCAGTGGGGCTAGGACGGTTCTATCCTACGAGCAGTACTTC. The gene calls are TRBV28 and TRBJ2-7; perhaps TRBD1 as D (5 bases). The V end was cut by 5 bases, the J end by 1 base, with 18 bases between. Germline CDR1 reads MDHEN; CDR2 reads SYDVKM. The CDR3 runs 16 residues.

This clonotype was counted ten times or more. V gene TRBV12-3 or TRBV12-4 combines with J gene TRBJ1-3, with D uncertain. The CDR3 extends over 16 amino acids. Trimming left V 0 bases short and J 0 bases short, with 9 bases between. In DNA form, the CDR3 reads TGTGCCAGCAGTTTAGCGGGCGGCTACTCTGGAAACACCATATATTTT. It specifies CASSLAGGYSGNTIYF.

This clonotype showed up just a few times. The genes are TRBV11-2 and TRBJ1-1; D ambiguous. V gave up 2 bases and J gave up 8 bases, with 9 bases separating them. The CDR3 consists of 12 residues. CDR1 is SGHAT, CDR2 FQNNGV, per germline. The CDR3 here is CASSLWREEAFF. CDR3 nucleotide sequence: TGTGCCAGCAGCTTATGGCGGGAAGAAGCTTTCTTT.

This clonotype was seen more than once but under ten times. The chain joins TRBV12-3 or TRBV12-4 to TRBJ2-3; 7 bases align to TRBD2. The CDR3 has 15 residues. The V gene end was trimmed by 2 bases and the J gene end by 2 bases; junction bases not matched to a gene: 4. For the CDR3, the DNA is TGTGCCAGCAGTTTAAATGGGAGGGCCACAGATACGCAGTATTTT. It translates to CASSLNGRATDTQYF.

This clonotype was counted many times. V gene TRBV6-6 combines with J gene TRBJ1-6; D may be TRBD1 (5 bases). The CDR3 is 14 residues long. Germline V gene sequence: CDR1 MNHNY, CDR2 SVGAGI (reference sequence). V lost 10 bases, J lost 8 bases, and 18 bases lay in between. This chain's CDR3 is CANRPWGVDSPLHF. In nucleotides, the CDR3 is TGTGCCAACCGCCCATGGGGGGTAGATTCACCCCTCCACTTT.

There are a few counts of this clonotype. V and J are TRBV29-1 and TRBJ2-3; 13 bases line up with TRBD2. V trimming: 0 bases; J trimming: 4 bases; junction bases outside the gene matches: 19. This CDR3 contains 21 residues. Germline CDR1 and CDR2: SQVTM and ANQGSEA. The CDR3 loop is CSVEDRVERTSGSVWADTQYF. CDR3 sequence (DNA): TGCAGCGTTGAAGATCGGGTCGAGAGGACTAGCGGGAGCGTTTGGGCAGATACGCAGTATTTT.

The chain has TRBV28 and TRBJ2-3, with D hard to call. The ends were cut back, 5 bases at V and 0 bases at J, with 9 bases in the middle. CDR1 is MDHEN and CDR2 is SYDVKM in the germline V gene. This CDR3 is 14 amino acids long. The CDR3 DNA sequence: TGTGCCAGCAGTATAGAGTTGAGCACAGATACGCAGTATTTT. It translates to CASSIELSTDTQYF.

The chain links TRBV27 to TRBJ2-3; 9 bases map to TRBD2. V gave up 5 bases and J gave up 12 bases; unmatched junction bases: 3. The V gene's germline CDR1 is MNHEY and CDR2 SMNVEV (reference sequence). The CDR3 is 11 residues long. This CDR3 reads CASSPGLAQYF. The CDR3 DNA follows: TGTGCCAGCAGTCCGGGACTAGCACAGTATTTT.

In this sample, this clonotype turned up many times. This chain connects TRBV5-4 to TRBJ2-3; 11 positions agree with TRBD2. The CDR3 length is 17 residues. Germline loops: CDR1 SGHNT, CDR2 YYREEE (reference sequence). With V trimmed by 1 base and J by 0 bases, 4 bases remained unmatched. The DNA of the CDR3 is TGTGCCAGCAGCTTGAAACTAGCGGGGGCGAGCACAGATACGCAGTATTTT. It specifies CASSLKLAGASTDTQYF.